The T cell receptor beta chain under discussion was sequenced for a study of CD8 T cells in ankylosing spondylitis. Findings and caveats of the study: There was a TCR beta motif, made of several highly homologous variants, that appeared characteristic of ankylosing spondylitis blood. Disease-linked clones displayed a CD8+ phenotype and appeared relatively rarely in peripheral blood.

TCRdb ran MiXCR on the 5' RACE reads and lists one entry per CDR3 protein. The table has 150,000 to 200,000 distinct CDR3 sequences, 8.5% to 10% seen once. Germline lookup yields CDR1 LGHNA and CDR2 YSLEER. The junction had 2 bases not matched to a gene; V was cut back by 3 bases and J by 0 bases. The CDR3 runs to 16 residues. With regard to this clonotype: Its matching antigen is unknown.

This TCR was sampled from a female donor with ankylosing spondylitis or in good health (not recorded which). J is TRBJ2-3 and V is TRBV4-3, with 11 bases identical to TRBD2. Sequenced material: blood, either unsorted or a sorted T cell fraction (not recorded which). The CDR3 loop reads CASSQTSGTSTDTQYF. In DNA form, the CDR3 reads TGCGCCAGCAGCCAGACTAGCGGGACGAGCACAGATACGCAGTATTTT.